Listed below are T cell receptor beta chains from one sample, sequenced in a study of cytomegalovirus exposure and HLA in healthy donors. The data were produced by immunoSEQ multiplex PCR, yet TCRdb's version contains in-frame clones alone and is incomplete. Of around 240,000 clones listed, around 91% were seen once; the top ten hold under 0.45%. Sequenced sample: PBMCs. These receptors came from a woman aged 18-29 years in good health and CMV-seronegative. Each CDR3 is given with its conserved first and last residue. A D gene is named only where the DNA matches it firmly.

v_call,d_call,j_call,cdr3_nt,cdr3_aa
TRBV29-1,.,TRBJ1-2,TGCAGCGTCCCCGGACGACAGAGTTTCGATTATGGCTACACCTTC,CSVPGRQSFDYGYTF
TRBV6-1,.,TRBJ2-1,TGTGCCAGCAGTGGACAGTTAGGGCGCTACAATGAGCAGTTCTTC,CASSGQLGRYNEQFF
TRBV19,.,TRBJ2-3,TGTGCCAGTAGTATAGACAGGGCCGCGGTAGGGTATTTT,CASSIDRAAVGYF
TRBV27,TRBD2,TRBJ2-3,TGTGCCAGCAGTGAATTACTAGCGGGGGTCACAGATACGCAGTATTTT,CASSELLAGVTDTQYF
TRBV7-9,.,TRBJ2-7,TGTGCCAGCAGCTCGGACAGAGGGCCCGAGCAGTACTTC,CASSSDRGPEQYF
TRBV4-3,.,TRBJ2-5,TGCGCCAGCAGCCAAGTTGGGGCAGCCCAAGAGACCCAGTACTTC,CASSQVGAAQETQYF
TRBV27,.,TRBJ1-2,TGTGCCAGCAGTTCGGACCGGGGGAGCTATGGCTACACCTTC,CASSSDRGSYGYTF
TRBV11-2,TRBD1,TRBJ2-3,TGTGCCAGCAGCCTCGGGACAGGTATCAGCACAGATACGCAGTATTTT,CASSLGTGISTDTQYF
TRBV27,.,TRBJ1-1,TGTGCCAGCAGTTTAAGGGGCGGGAGCACTGAAGCTTTCTTT,CASSLRGGSTEAFF
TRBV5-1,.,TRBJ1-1,TGCGCCAGCAGCTTGGACTGGGGGGACACTGAAGCTTTCTTT,CASSLDWGDTEAFF
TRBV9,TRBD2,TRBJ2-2,TGTGCCAGCAGCGTAGTAGATTTAGCGGGAGATCCCGGGGAGCTGTTTTTT,CASSVVDLAGDPGELFF
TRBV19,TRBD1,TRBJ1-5,TGTGCCAGTATGGACAGGCTCATATCTCAGCCCCAGCATTTT,CASMDRLISQPQHF
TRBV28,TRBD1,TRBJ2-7,TGTGCCAGCAGCAGGACAGGGGGAATCTACGAGCAGTACTTC,CASSRTGGIYEQYF
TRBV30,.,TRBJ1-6,TGTGCCTGGAGTGTAATAACAGGCAATTCACCCCTCCACTTT,CAWSVITGNSPLHF
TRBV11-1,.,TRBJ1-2,TGTGCCAGCAGCTTTTCAGGAAACTATGGCTACACCTTC,CASSFSGNYGYTF